This T cell receptor (beta chain) was found in a study of T cell repertoires in cytomegalovirus infection. Study context: Matching HLA type, along with CMV infection, was indicated by public TCR beta signatures. Regarding the study as a whole: Clonotype analysis showed dominance of the ex vivo response by HLA-C-restricted CMV-specific TCR beta clonotypes. Identification of carriers of CMV plus the relevant HLA was achieved through cumulative public TCR beta family frequency.

TCRdb independently ran MiXCR on the reads; one entry per CDR3 protein. The sample gives about 190,000 distinct CDR3 sequences, roughly 9% of which show up once; roughly 4.8% is in the top ten. Germline values: CDR1 SGHTA, CDR2 FQGNSA. The V end was cut by 1 base, the J end by 10 bases, with 11 bases between. The length of the CDR3 is 13 residues. This clonotype was recorded many times. Its antigen is as yet unknown. This sequence was found in a human donor in good health (CMV status not recorded). Some clones in this sample may be carry-over from other donors' samples. The sequencing sample was made of PBMCs. The V and J genes are TRBV7-2 and TRBJ2-1, with a possible D match to TRBD1 (5 bases). The CDR3 sequence is CASSLDRGGEQFF. CDR3 nucleotides: TGTGCCAGCAGCTTAGATAGGGGCGGCGAGCAGTTCTTC.